Listed below are T cell receptor beta chains from one sample, sequenced in a study of spatial heterogeneity in lung cancer. TCRdb recomputed calls from the 5' RACE reads with MiXCR, one row per CDR3 protein. The sample includes about 40,000 distinct CDR3 sequences, approximately 5.2% of them seen just once. The sample here was PBMCs, taken at surgery. The receptors were sampled from a female donor with early-stage non-small cell lung cancer. The CDR3 runs from the conserved cysteine through the conserved F or W. The D gene is left open where the match is weak. Some rows mark clone size as missing; the rest say once, few, many or name a class of expanded clone.

CDR3 protein: CASSLVYGETQYF; CDR3 DNA: TGTGCCAGCAGCTTAGTTTATGGAGAGACCCAGTACTTC; J gene: TRBJ2-5; D gene: .; V gene: TRBV7-2; clone size: many
CDR3 protein: CASNTGGTSYYYEQYF; CDR3 DNA: TGTGCCAGCAATACCGGGGGGACTTCTTACTACTACGAGCAGTACTTC; J gene: TRBJ2-7; D gene: TRBD2; V gene: TRBV6-2/TRBV6-3; clone size: many
CDR3 protein: CSASPGGSWGQGGYEQYF; CDR3 DNA: TGCAGTGCTAGCCCAGGTGGGAGCTGGGGACAAGGGGGCTACGAGCAGTACTTC; J gene: TRBJ2-7; D gene: .; V gene: TRBV20-1; clone size: many
CDR3 protein: CASRAGTGDGELFF; CDR3 DNA: TGTGCCAGCAGGGCCGGGACAGGGGACGGGGAGCTGTTTTTT; J gene: TRBJ2-2; D gene: TRBD1; V gene: TRBV2; clone size: many
CDR3 protein: CASSYGDHTGELFF; CDR3 DNA: TGCGCCAGCAGCTACGGTGATCACACCGGGGAGCTGTTTTTT; J gene: TRBJ2-2; D gene: .; V gene: TRBV5-1; clone size: many
CDR3 protein: CASSSKGQLTDYTF; CDR3 DNA: TGTGCCAGCAGCTCAAAGGGACAGCTGACTGACTACACCTTC; J gene: TRBJ1-2; D gene: TRBD1; V gene: TRBV11-1; clone size: many
CDR3 protein: CASRGRSWETQYF; CDR3 DNA: TGTGCCAGCAGGGGCCGGTCGTGGGAGACCCAGTACTTC; J gene: TRBJ2-5; D gene: .; V gene: TRBV2; clone size: many
CDR3 protein: CASIGGRDGYTF; CDR3 DNA: TGTGCCAGCATCGGGGGGCGCGATGGCTACACCTTC; J gene: TRBJ1-2; D gene: .; V gene: TRBV2; clone size: .
CDR3 protein: CASSQDGDRATQETQYF; CDR3 DNA: TGCGCCAGCAGCCAAGACGGGGACAGGGCCACCCAAGAGACCCAGTACTTC; J gene: TRBJ2-5; D gene: TRBD1; V gene: TRBV4-1; clone size: many
CDR3 protein: CASSPLRGTGELFF; CDR3 DNA: TGTGCCAGCAGCCCCTTGCGAGGCACCGGGGAGCTGTTTTTT; J gene: TRBJ2-2; D gene: .; V gene: TRBV6-2/TRBV6-3; clone size: few